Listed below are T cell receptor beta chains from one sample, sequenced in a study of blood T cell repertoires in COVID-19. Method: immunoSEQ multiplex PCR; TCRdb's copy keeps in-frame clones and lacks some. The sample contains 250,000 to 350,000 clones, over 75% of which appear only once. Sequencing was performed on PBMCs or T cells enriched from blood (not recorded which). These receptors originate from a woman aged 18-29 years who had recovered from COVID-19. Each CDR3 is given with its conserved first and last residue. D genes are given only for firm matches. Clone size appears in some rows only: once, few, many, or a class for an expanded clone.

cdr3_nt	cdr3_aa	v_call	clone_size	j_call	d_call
TGTGCCAGCAGCTATATAAAGAGCAATCAGCCCCAGCATTTT	CASSYIKSNQPQHF	TRBV28	.	TRBJ1-5	.
TGTGCCAGCAGCTTGGGCGGGGGCGAGGGGAATCAGCCCCAGCATTTT	CASSLGGGEGNQPQHF	TRBV5-4	.	TRBJ1-5	.
TGCGCCAGCAGACGGGAGGGTAATGAGCAGTTCTTC	CASRREGNEQFF	TRBV4-1	.	TRBJ2-1	TRBD2
TGTGCCATCAGTGGGGCCAGGGGTTACGAGCAGTACTTC	CAISGARGYEQYF	TRBV10-3	once	TRBJ2-7	.
TGTGCCAGTAGTTCAAGCGGGACTAGCGTGAACAATGAGCAGTTCTTC	CASSSSGTSVNNEQFF	TRBV19	.	TRBJ2-1	TRBD2
TGCGCCAGCAGCTTGGGACGGGGTAACTATGGCTACACCTTC	CASSLGRGNYGYTF	TRBV5-1	.	TRBJ1-2	.
TGTGCCAGCAGTGACGGGACTAGCGGGGGGGCGTCGGATGAGCAGTTCTTC	CASSDGTSGGASDEQFF	TRBV6-4	.	TRBJ2-1	TRBD2
TGTGCCAGCAGCTACACAGGGGGCTACGAGCAGTACTTC	CASSYTGGYEQYF	TRBV5-6	.	TRBJ2-7	TRBD1
TGTGCCAGCAGGAAATGGGGCACGGAAGCTTTCTTT	CASRKWGTEAFF	TRBV11-2	.	TRBJ1-1	.
TGTGCCATCAGTGAGTCTCAGGGGGACTATGGCTACACCTTC	CAISESQGDYGYTF	TRBV10-3	.	TRBJ1-2	TRBD1
TGTGCCAGCAGTTCACCGCGGCGGGCTGGGAACACTGAAGCTTTCTTT	CASSSPRRAGNTEAFF	TRBV28	.	TRBJ1-1	.
TGTGCCAGCAGCACGCTGAACAGGGCCAACACTGAAGCTTTCTTT	CASSTLNRANTEAFF	TRBV5-6	.	TRBJ1-1	.
TGCAGTGCTAGTACAGGGATTAATGCTGAAGCTTTCTTT	CSASTGINAEAFF	TRBV20-1	.	TRBJ1-1	.
TGTGCCTGGAGTCCAGGTAGCGCACCCTCCGGCACAGATACGCAGTATTTT	CAWSPGSAPSGTDTQYF	TRBV30	.	TRBJ2-3	.
TGTGCCAGCAGTTCCAACAGGGCATCTATGTACGAGCAGTACTTC	CASSSNRASMYEQYF	TRBV7-9	once	TRBJ2-7	.
TGTGCCAGCAGTAACACAGGGTACAATGAGCAGTTCTTC	CASSNTGYNEQFF	TRBV6-5	once	TRBJ2-1	.
TGCAGCGCAAGGACTAGCGGGGGAGGTAATGAGCAGTTCTTC	CSARTSGGGNEQFF	TRBV29-1	.	TRBJ2-1	TRBD2